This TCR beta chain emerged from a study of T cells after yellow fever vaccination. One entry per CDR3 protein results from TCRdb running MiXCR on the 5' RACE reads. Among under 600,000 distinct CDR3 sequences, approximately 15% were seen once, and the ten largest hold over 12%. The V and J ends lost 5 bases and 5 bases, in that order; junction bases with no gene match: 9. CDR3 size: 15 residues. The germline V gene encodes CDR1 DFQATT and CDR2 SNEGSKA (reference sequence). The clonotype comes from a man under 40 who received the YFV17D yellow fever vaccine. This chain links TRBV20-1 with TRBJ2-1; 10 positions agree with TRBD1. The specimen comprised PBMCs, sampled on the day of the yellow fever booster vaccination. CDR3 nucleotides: TGCAGTGCTCACAAGGGGACAGGGGTGGACAATGAGCAGTTCTTC. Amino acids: CSAHKGTGVDNEQFF.